The 2 T cell receptor beta chains given below trace back to one sample, sequenced in a study of T cells after yellow fever vaccination. TCRdb recomputed calls from the 5' RACE reads with MiXCR, one row per CDR3 protein. The data contain some 110,000 distinct CDR3 sequences, about 7.8% of them singletons. This specimen consisted of CD4+ T cells sorted from PBMCs, obtained more than 40 days after the first yellow fever vaccination. These receptors were taken from a man younger than 30 who received the YFV17D yellow fever vaccine.

The table lists this clonotype with a few counts. V and J are TRBV12-3 or TRBV12-4 and TRBJ2-7; no clear D gene. The CDR3 loop spans 14 amino acids. Trimming stripped 0 bases from V and 6 bases from J, with 12 bases between. CDR3 nucleotide sequence: TGTGCCAGCAGTTTAGCGTCCATGGGTGGCGAGCAGTACGTC. Protein: CASSLASMGGEQYV.

This clonotype was seen ten or more times. The CDR3 loop reads CASSLRRGPPNEQFF. The CDR3 nucleotides are TGTGCCAGCAGCTTACGCCGGGGGCCGCCCAATGAGCAGTTCTTC. This chain uses TRBV7-2 with TRBJ2-1; D possibly matches TRBD1 or TRBD2 (6 bases each). The CDR3 has 15 residues. Germline V lookup: CDR1 SGHTA, CDR2 FQGNSA. The germline V and J ends were trimmed by 2 bases and 6 bases, with 14 bases remaining between them.